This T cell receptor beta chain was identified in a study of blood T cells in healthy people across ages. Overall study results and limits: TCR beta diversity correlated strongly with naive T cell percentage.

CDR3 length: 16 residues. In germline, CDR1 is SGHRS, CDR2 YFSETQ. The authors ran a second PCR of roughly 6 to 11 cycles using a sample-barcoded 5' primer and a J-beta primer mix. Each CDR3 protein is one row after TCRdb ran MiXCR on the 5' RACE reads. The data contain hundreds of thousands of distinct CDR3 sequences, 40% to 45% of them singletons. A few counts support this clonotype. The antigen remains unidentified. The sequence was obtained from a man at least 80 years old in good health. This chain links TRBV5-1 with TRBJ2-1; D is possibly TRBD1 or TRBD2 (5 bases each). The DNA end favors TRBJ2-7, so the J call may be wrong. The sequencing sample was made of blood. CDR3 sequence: CASSFNRDRSYNEQYF. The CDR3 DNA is TGCGCCAGCAGCTTCAATAGGGACCGATCCTACAATGAGCAGTACTTC.